Following are 21 T cell receptor beta chains from one sample sequenced in a study of PD-L1 blockade in urothelial cancer. Sequenced by immunoSEQ multiplex PCR; TCRdb stores in-frame clones only, minus some. Of about 43,000 clones in the sample, around 90% are singletons; the top ten hold around 14%. Sequences were derived from PBMCs, sampled around atezolizumab (anti-PD-L1) treatment. The receptor source for this set is a woman aged 55-75 years with urothelial cancer.

The V gene is TRBV11-2, the J gene TRBJ2-1; a possible D gene is TRBD2 (5 bases). CDR1 and CDR2 (germline): SGHAT, FQNNGV. The CDR3 extends over 15 amino acids. The ends were cut back, 2 bases at V and 5 bases at J, with 13 bases in the middle. DNA for the CDR3: TGTGCCAGCAGCTTAATGTCGGGAAACCACAATGAGCAGTTCTTC. It is translated as CASSLMSGNHNEQFF.

The chain is built from TRBV5-1 and TRBJ2-2; perhaps TRBD1 as D (6 bases). Trimming cost V 6 bases and J 4 bases, with 16 bases left between them. This CDR3 has 15 amino acids. Per germline, CDR1 SGHRS and CDR2 YFSETQ. For the CDR3, the DNA is TGCGCCAGCACCAACAGGGTCAGTGGCACCGGGGAGCTGTTTTTT. Protein: CASTNRVSGTGELFF.

The chain links TRBV6-1 to TRBJ2-7, with 7 bases identical to TRBD1. The CDR3 extends over 13 amino acids. V shed 7 bases, J shed 3 bases, and the junction held 6 bases outside the gene matches. Germline CDR1 MNHNS, CDR2 SASEGT. The CDR3 DNA is TGTGCCAGCATCAGACAGGGAGTCTACGAGCAGTACTTC. Its protein product is CASIRQGVYEQYF.

The V and J genes are TRBV4-3 and TRBJ2-7, with D possibly TRBD2 on 7 matching bases. Trimming left V 3 bases short and J 4 bases short, with 13 bases between. The CDR3 spans 14 residues. CDR1 and CDR2 (germline): LGHNA, YSLEER. The CDR3: CASSQGGLGYEQYF. The CDR3 DNA follows: TGCGCCAGCAGCCAGGGGGGGCTGGGATACGAGCAGTACTTC.

This rearrangement joins TRBV5-1 to TRBJ2-2; 11 nucleotides match TRBD2. Germline V gene lookup returns CDR1 SGHRS and CDR2 YFSETQ. V was clipped by 10 bases and J by 5 bases; unmatched bases: 13. This CDR3 is 16 amino acids long. The CDR3 region is CASYPGASGRTGELFF. The CDR3 DNA reads as TGCGCCTCCTACCCCGGAGCTAGCGGGAGGACCGGGGAGCTGTTTTTT.

V is TRBV29-1 and J is TRBJ1-2; the match to TRBD1 covers 11 bases. Germline V lookup: CDR1 SQVTM, CDR2 ANQGSEA. V gave up 7 bases and J gave up 4 bases; unmatched junction bases: 8. CDR3 length: 14 amino acids. CDR3 protein: CSGQGQGEIYGYTF. CDR3 nucleotide sequence: TGCAGCGGCCAGGGACAGGGGGAAATCTATGGCTACACCTTC. Filled out from reference TRBV29-1 and TRBJ1-2, the complete variable domain reads SAVISQKPSRDICQRGTSLTIQCQVDSQVTMMFWYRQQPGQSLTLIATANQGSEATYESGFVIDKFPISRPNLTFSTLTVSNMSPEDSSIYLCSGQGQGEIYGYTFGSGTRLTVV.

CDR3 loop: CASSLRLADSYNEQFF. In DNA, the CDR3 is TGTGCCAGCAGCTTAAGACTAGCCGATTCCTACAATGAGCAGTTCTTC. This rearrangement joins TRBV11-2 to TRBJ2-1, with 7 bases aligning to TRBD2. CDR1 and CDR2 (germline): SGHAT, FQNNGV. Trimming at V came to 2 bases and at J to 1 base, leaving 5 bases not matched to a gene. This CDR3 is built from 16 residues.

The V call is TRBV7-6, the J call TRBJ1-5, with D unresolved. CDR1 is SGHVS, CDR2 FNYEAQ, per germline. CDR3 size: 12 residues. With 2 bases removed from V and 6 bases from J, the gap between germline ends came to 5 bases. The CDR3: CASSLHGQPQHF. The DNA for the CDR3 is TGTGCCAGCAGCTTACACGGTCAGCCCCAGCATTTT.

The chain carries TRBV5-4 and TRBJ2-7; D perhaps matches TRBD2 (5 bases). V gave up 7 bases and J gave up 3 bases, with 11 bases separating them. The CDR3 covers 12 residues. CDR1 and CDR2 from the germline V gene are SGHNT and YYREEE (reference sequence). CDR3 in amino acids: CASGDGLYEQYF. The DNA for the CDR3 is TGTGCCAGCGGCGACGGACTCTACGAGCAGTACTTC.

The V call is TRBV27, the J call TRBJ1-1; weak D call: TRBD1 (5 bases). Trimming stripped 3 bases from V and 4 bases from J, with 9 bases between. Germline V gene data show CDR1 as MNHEY and CDR2 as SMNVEV (reference sequence). This CDR3 has 13 residues. The CDR3, as DNA: TGTGCCAGCAGTTTCAGGGCTGGCACTGAAGCTTTCTTT. This encodes CASSFRAGTEAFF.

V usage is TRBV15 and J usage is TRBJ1-6, with D perhaps TRBD1 (5 bases). Germline assignment: CDR1 LNHNV and CDR2 YYDKDF (reference sequence). The germline V and J ends were trimmed by 6 bases and 8 bases, with 11 bases remaining between them. The CDR3 contains 13 residues. The CDR3 DNA reads TGTGCCACCAGGCTGTCGGGGGATTCACCCCTCCACTTT. It encodes CATRLSGDSPLHF.

The genes are TRBV5-6 and TRBJ2-1; 8 bases agree with TRBD1. This CDR3 is 19 amino acids long. V lost 4 bases to trimming and J lost 5 bases; unmatched junction nucleotides: 20. Germline assignment: CDR1 SGHDT and CDR2 YYEEEE. CDR3 sequence (DNA): TGTGCCAGCAGCCCTGGGATATACTGGCGGGACAGGACGGACAATGAGCAGTTCTTC. Encoded protein: CASSPGIYWRDRTDNEQFF. Combining the CDR3 with reference TRBV5-6 and TRBJ2-1 gives the whole variable domain DAGVTQSPTHLIKTRGQQVTLRCSPKSGHDTVSWYQQALGQGPQFIFQYYEEEERQRGNFPDRFSGHQFPNYSSELNVNALLLGDSALYLCASSPGIYWRDRTDNEQFFGPGTRLTVL.

V and J are TRBV15 and TRBJ2-2, with D maybe TRBD1 (6 bases). In germline, CDR1 is LNHNV, CDR2 YYDKDF (reference sequence). Trimming shortened V by 2 bases and J by 3 bases, and 13 bases separated the two germline ends. CDR3 length: 16 amino acids. Here the CDR3 reads CATSRQGLRDTGELFF. Here the CDR3 DNA reads TGTGCCACCAGCAGACAGGGGCTTCGAGACACCGGGGAGCTGTTTTTT.

The chain links TRBV7-3 to TRBJ2-3, with TRBD1 identical over 7 bases. Germline values: CDR1 SGHTA, CDR2 FQGTGA. The CDR3 extends over 13 amino acids. V lost 5 bases and J lost 5; bases outside the gene matches: 4. The CDR3: CASSEDRRDTQYF. The CDR3 DNA reads as TGTGCCAGCAGCGAGGACAGGCGAGATACGCAGTATTTT. Filled out from reference TRBV7-3 and TRBJ2-3, the complete variable domain reads GAGVSQTPSNKVTEKGKYVELRCDPISGHTALYWYRQSLGQGPEFLIYFQGTGAADDSGLPNDRFFAVRPEGSVSTLKIQRTERGDSAVYLCASSEDRRDTQYFGPGTRLTVL.

The J gene is TRBJ2-7, the V gene TRBV21-1; the table's TRBD2 call for D was not verified on the DNA. TRBV21-1 is annotated as a pseudogene. This CDR3 is built from 19 residues. Here the CDR3 DNA reads TGTGCCAGCAGCAAAGGGCACGGGACTAGCGGGGGGCCTACCTACGAGCAGTACTTC. It is translated as CASSKGHGTSGGPTYEQYF.

The chain joins TRBV15 to TRBJ2-7; D call uncertain. The CDR3 length is 15 residues. Looked up from germline, CDR1 is LNHNV and CDR2 is YYDKDF (reference sequence). Trimming took 0 bases from V and 7 from J, leaving 16 bases between them. CDR3 sequence reads: CATSRDNLSSREQYF. CDR3 coding DNA: TGTGCCACCAGCAGAGATAATCTATCCTCTAGGGAGCAGTACTTC.

The chain is built from TRBV18 and TRBJ2-2; 9 bases agree with TRBD1. Germline trimming cut 6 bases from V and 6 bases from J; bases unmatched to any gene: 2. The germline gives CDR1 KGHSH, CDR2 LQKENI. The CDR3 is made up of 13 amino acids. The CDR3 is CASSGQGAGELFF. For the CDR3, the DNA is TGTGCCAGCTCGGGACAGGGAGCCGGGGAGCTGTTTTTT.

V gene TRBV2 combines with J gene TRBJ2-1, with TRBD2 matching over 9 bases. V dropped 3 bases and J dropped 7; count of bases not matched to a gene: 7. This CDR3 comprises 15 residues. Germline loops: CDR1 SNHLY, CDR2 FYNNEI. CDR3 amino acids: CASSERGGRGNEQFF. The CDR3 coding sequence is TGTGCCAGCAGTGAGCGGGGGGGCCGCGGAAATGAGCAGTTCTTC.

The CDR3 DNA is TGTGCCAGCAGTTTTACGTCAGGGGGGAACACCATATATTTT. Its protein is CASSFTSGGNTIYF. V and J are TRBV28 and TRBJ1-3; 7 bases match TRBD1. The CDR3 length is 14 residues. The ends lost 3 bases at V and 7 bases at J; junction bases unmatched: 6. Germline loops: CDR1 MDHEN, CDR2 SYDVKM.

To note about this clone: Different DNA sequences within this sample yield the same CDR3. This chain uses TRBV5-1 with TRBJ2-7; D might be TRBD2 (5 bases). The V and J ends lost 4 bases and 1 base respectively, with 15 bases between them. Germline V gene sequence: CDR1 SGHRS, CDR2 YFSETQ. The CDR3 has 15 amino acids. In DNA form, the CDR3 reads TGCGCCAGCAGCCCCGGAGCGGTGGGGTCCTACGAGCAGTACTTC. Translated: CASSPGAVGSYEQYF.

This clone has more than one count but fewer than ten. The rearrangement links TRBV18 to TRBJ1-3; D uncertain. From germline, CDR1 is KGHSH and CDR2 LQKENI. This CDR3 has 15 residues. Trimming cost V 3 bases and J 4 bases, with 13 bases left between them. The CDR3 region has the DNA TGTGCCAGCTCACCGGTTCTCGACTTCGGAAACACCATATATTTT. Its protein product is CASSPVLDFGNTIYF. Using reference TRBV18 and TRBJ1-3 for the parts outside the CDR3, the full variable domain is NAGVMQNPRHLVRRRGQEARLRCSPMKGHSHVYWYRQLPEEGLKFMVYLQKENIIDESGMPKERFSAEFPKEGPSILRIQQVVRGDSAAYFCASSPVLDFGNTIYFGEGSWLTVV.